This T cell receptor (beta chain) was documented in a study of T cell changes during pregnancy in multiple sclerosis. The repertoire was sequenced with immunoSEQ multiplex PCR; TCRdb's copy has only in-frame clones and lacks some. The table lists approximately 34,000 clones, roughly 90% of them singletons. The V segment lost 4 bases and the J segment 6 bases; nucleotides outside the gene matches: 7. The CDR3 has 14 residues. The germline CDR1 and CDR2 sequences are PRHDT and FYEKMQ (reference sequence). The clonotype comes from a female donor with multiple sclerosis, enrolled in a pregnancy study. The V gene is TRBV13, the J gene TRBJ1-1, with 8 bases matching TRBD1. The specimen comprised CD8+ T cells from peripheral blood mononuclear cells, sampled after pregnancy. CDR3 sequence: CASSSQDRASEAFF. Written as DNA, the CDR3 is TGTGCCAGCAGCTCTCAGGACAGGGCTTCTGAAGCTTTCTTT.